A single sample gave rise to the 5 T cell receptor beta chains below, sequenced in a study of shared clonotypes between healthy human individuals. Here immunoSEQ multiplex PCR was the method, and the copy in TCRdb shows in-frame clones only, minus some. The top ten hold over 0.2% of the sample, which has 700,000 to 950,000 clones, about 96% seen once. Selected positively for CCR7 and CD45RO-negative, naive CD8 cells excluded terminally differentiated effector memory CD45RA+ cells. The sample comprised naive CD8+ T cells sorted from blood. The origin of the receptors is a man aged 30 to 39 in good health.

V is TRBV29-1 and J is TRBJ1-2, with 7 bases aligning to TRBD1. The trim removed 5 bases at V and 6 bases at J, leaving 9 bases unmatched. The CDR3 length is 13 residues. Germline CDR1 SQVTM, CDR2 ANQGSEA. The DNA for the CDR3 is TGCAGCGTTCTTGGGACAGAGACCCATGGCTACACCTTC. Protein sequence: CSVLGTETHGYTF.

The chain has TRBV5-6 and TRBJ2-7; D gene uncertain. CDR3 length equals 14 residues. Germline V gene sequence: CDR1 SGHDT, CDR2 YYEEEE. V dropped 4 bases and J dropped 4 bases, with 15 bases sitting between them. The CDR3 sequence is CASSPSVRLYEQYF. The DNA of the CDR3 is TGTGCCAGCAGCCCCTCCGTCAGGTTGTACGAGCAGTACTTC. The complete variable domain, with remaining parts taken from reference TRBV5-6 and TRBJ2-7, reads DAGVTQSPTHLIKTRGQQVTLRCSPKSGHDTVSWYQQALGQGPQFIFQYYEEEERQRGNFPDRFSGHQFPNYSSELNVNALLLGDSALYLCASSPSVRLYEQYFGPGTRLTVT.

The chain employs TRBV29-1 and TRBJ2-3; D unclear. The CDR3 spans 14 residues. Germline CDR1 SQVTM, CDR2 ANQGSEA. Trimming shortened V by 4 bases and J by 1 base, and 12 bases separated the two germline ends. The CDR3 reads CSVGAVRGTDTQYF. The CDR3 DNA reads as TGCAGCGTTGGGGCGGTTAGGGGCACAGATACGCAGTATTTT.

In this sample, this clone turned up once. In DNA, the CDR3 is TGCGCCAGCAGTGAGTTGCAAGATGACTATGGCTACACCTTC. It translates to CASSELQDDYGYTF. The V call is TRBV10-2, the J call TRBJ1-2; D unresolved. Trimming shortened V by 1 base and J by 3 bases, and 9 bases separated the two germline ends. This CDR3 comprises 14 residues. Germline V gene data show CDR1 as WSHSY and CDR2 as SAAADI.

The chain employs TRBV28 and TRBJ1-2; possibly TRBD1 for D (5 bases). The CDR3 covers 12 residues. The germline V gene encodes CDR1 MDHEN and CDR2 SYDVKM. Trimming shortened V by 3 bases and J by 4 bases, and 6 bases separated the two germline ends. CDR3: CASSLQGYGYTF. CDR3 in DNA: TGTGCCAGCAGTTTGCAGGGCTATGGCTACACCTTC.